This T cell receptor (beta chain) was observed in a study of blood T cell repertoires in COVID-19. Repertoires were generated with immunoSEQ multiplex PCR, while TCRdb's copy carries only in-frame clones and drops some. The sample consists of approximately 220,000 clones, roughly 90% of them appearing once. Trimming at V came to 6 bases and at J to 3 bases, leaving 6 bases not matched to a gene. Germline CDR1 reads KGHDR; CDR2 reads SFDVKD. This CDR3 spans 15 amino acids. This clone was seen only a few times. The V and J genes are TRBV24-1 and TRBJ2-3; 9 nucleotides align to TRBD1. Sequencing was done on a sample of PBMCs or T cells enriched from blood (not recorded which). The TCR was taken from a woman in her 30s with acute COVID-19. The CDR3 loop reads CATSSRDRETDTQYF. DNA of the CDR3: TGTGCCACCAGTTCCCGGGACAGGGAGACAGATACGCAGTATTTT.